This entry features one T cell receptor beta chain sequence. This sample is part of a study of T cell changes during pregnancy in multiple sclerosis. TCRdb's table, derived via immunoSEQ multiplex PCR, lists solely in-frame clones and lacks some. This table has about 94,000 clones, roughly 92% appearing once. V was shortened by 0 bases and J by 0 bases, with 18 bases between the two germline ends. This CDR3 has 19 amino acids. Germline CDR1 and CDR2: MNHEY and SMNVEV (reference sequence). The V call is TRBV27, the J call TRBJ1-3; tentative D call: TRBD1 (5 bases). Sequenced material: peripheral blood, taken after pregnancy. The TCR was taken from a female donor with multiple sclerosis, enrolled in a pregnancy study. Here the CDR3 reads CASSLSGSRGAFSGNTIYF. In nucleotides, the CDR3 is TGTGCCAGCAGTTTATCGGGATCTCGTGGGGCCTTCTCTGGAAACACCATATATTTT.